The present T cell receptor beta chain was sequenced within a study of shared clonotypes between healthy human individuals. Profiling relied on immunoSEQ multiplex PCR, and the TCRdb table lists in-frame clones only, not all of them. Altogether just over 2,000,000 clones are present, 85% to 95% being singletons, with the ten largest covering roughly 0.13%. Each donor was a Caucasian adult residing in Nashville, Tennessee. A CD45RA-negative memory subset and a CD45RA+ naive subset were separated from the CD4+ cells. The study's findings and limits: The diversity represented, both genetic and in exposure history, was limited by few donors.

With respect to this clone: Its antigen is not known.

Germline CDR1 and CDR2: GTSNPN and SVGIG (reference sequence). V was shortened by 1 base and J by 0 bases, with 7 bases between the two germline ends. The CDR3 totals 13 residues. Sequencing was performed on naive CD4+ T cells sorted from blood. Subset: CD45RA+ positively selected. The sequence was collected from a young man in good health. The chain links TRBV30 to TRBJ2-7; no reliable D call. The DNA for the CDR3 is TGTGCCTGGAGTGCGTTTACCTCCTACGAGCAGTACTTC. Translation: CAWSAFTSYEQYF.